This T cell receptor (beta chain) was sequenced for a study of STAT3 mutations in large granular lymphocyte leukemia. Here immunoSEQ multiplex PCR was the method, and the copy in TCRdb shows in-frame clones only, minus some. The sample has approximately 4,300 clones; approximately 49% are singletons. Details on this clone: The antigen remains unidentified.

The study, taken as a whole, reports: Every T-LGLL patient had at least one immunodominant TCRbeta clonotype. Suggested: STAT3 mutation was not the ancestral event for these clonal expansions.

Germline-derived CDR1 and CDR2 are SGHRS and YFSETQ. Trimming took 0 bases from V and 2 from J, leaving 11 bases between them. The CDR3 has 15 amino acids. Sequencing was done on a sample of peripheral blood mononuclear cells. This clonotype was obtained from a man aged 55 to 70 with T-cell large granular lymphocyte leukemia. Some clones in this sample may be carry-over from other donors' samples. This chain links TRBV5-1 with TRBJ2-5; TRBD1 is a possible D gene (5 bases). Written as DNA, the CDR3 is TGCGCCAGCAGCTTGGACAGGTTCTCTCAAGAGACCCAGTACTTC. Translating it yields CASSLDRFSQETQYF.